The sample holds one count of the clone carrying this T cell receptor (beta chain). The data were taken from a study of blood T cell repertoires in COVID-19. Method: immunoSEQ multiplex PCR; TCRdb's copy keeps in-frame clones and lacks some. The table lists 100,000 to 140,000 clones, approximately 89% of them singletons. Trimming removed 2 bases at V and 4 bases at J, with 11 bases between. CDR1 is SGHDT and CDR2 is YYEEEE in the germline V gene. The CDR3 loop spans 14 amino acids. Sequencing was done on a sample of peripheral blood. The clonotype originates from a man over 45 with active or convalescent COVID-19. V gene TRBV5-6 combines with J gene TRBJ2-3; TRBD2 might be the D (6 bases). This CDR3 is CASSFGSSPDTQYF. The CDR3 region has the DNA TGTGCCAGCAGCTTCGGGAGCTCACCAGATACGCAGTATTTT.